The 27 T cell receptor beta chains below were found in one sample sequenced in a study of shared T cell receptors in the human thymus. Sequencing used immunoSEQ multiplex PCR; TCRdb keeps in-frame clones, though not all of them. The sample lists around 730,000 clones, 70% to 90% occurring once. The data also belong to a second study, concerning human thymus T cells.

The sample taken for sequencing was thymocytes. All receptors derive from a girl less than two years old with a congenital heart defect.

This clone was observed a single time. For the CDR3, the DNA is TGCGCCAGCAGCCAAGATTCGGGGGCCGGGACTAGCTTTACAGATACGCAGTATTTT. Translation gives CASSQDSGAGTSFTDTQYF. V is TRBV4-3 and J is TRBJ2-3, with 9 nucleotides matching TRBD2. V lost 0 bases and J lost 3; bases outside the gene matches: 13. CDR3 length: 19 residues. Germline V gene data show CDR1 as LGHNA and CDR2 as YSLEER.

The chain is built from TRBV7-2 and TRBJ2-5; D uncertain. Near its end, the DNA agrees better with TRBJ2-7, so the J call may be wrong. This CDR3 has 11 residues. The germline CDR1 and CDR2 sequences are SGHTA and FQGNSA. The CDR3 here is CASSLSYEQYF. As DNA, the CDR3 is TGTGCCAGCAGCTTATCCTACGAGCAGTACTTC.

This chain uses TRBV7-3 with TRBJ1-5, with 10 bases identical to TRBD1. Germline V gene sequence: CDR1 SGHTA, CDR2 FQGTGA. V trimming: 0 bases; J trimming: 2 bases; junction bases outside the gene matches: 22. This CDR3 has 23 residues. CDR3 region: CASSLTPEEREGDRGDGNQPQHF. The DNA for the CDR3 is TGTGCCAGCAGCTTAACCCCCGAGGAGAGAGAAGGGGACAGGGGAGATGGCAATCAGCCCCAGCATTTT.

The V gene is TRBV6-1, the J gene TRBJ2-2, with 7 bases fitting TRBD1. The germline gives CDR1 MNHNS, CDR2 SASEGT. V trimming: 2 bases; J trimming: 3 bases; junction bases outside the gene matches: 12. CDR3 length: 18 amino acids. CDR3 coding DNA: TGTGCCAGCAGTGAACTCCACGAGAGGGGGCGTCACACCGGGGAGCTGTTTTTT. It yields the protein CASSELHERGRHTGELFF.

The sample holds a few counts of this clone. The chain couples TRBV7-2 to TRBJ2-3; 7 nucleotides agree with TRBD2. CDR1 SGHTA and CDR2 FQGNSA come from the germline V gene. This CDR3 has 17 residues. V dropped 2 bases and J dropped 3; count of bases not matched to a gene: 11. The CDR3 loop is CASSLFSPGLTTDTQYF. The CDR3 bases are TGTGCCAGCAGCTTATTCTCCCCGGGACTAACGACAGATACGCAGTATTTT.

This clone came up once. This sequence joins TRBV27 and TRBJ2-5, with 7 bases lining up with TRBD1. Looked up from germline, CDR1 is MNHEY and CDR2 is SMNVEV (reference sequence). Trimming removed 4 bases from V and 1 base from J; junction bases left unmatched: 3. This CDR3 is 14 amino acids long. Here the CDR3 reads CASSSRGTQETQYF. The CDR3 nucleotides read TGTGCCAGCAGTTCCAGGGGGACCCAAGAGACCCAGTACTTC.

This clone was seen once. V is TRBV7-2 and J is TRBJ2-5; 8 nucleotides align to TRBD2. Germline loops: CDR1 SGHTA, CDR2 FQGNSA. The J segment lost 7 bases and the V segment lost 1 base, leaving 14 bases of the junction unmatched. CDR3 length equals 17 residues. The CDR3 sequence is CASSLVTAWREERTQYF. CDR3 nucleotide sequence: TGTGCCAGCAGCTTAGTCACGGCCTGGCGGGAGGAGCGGACCCAGTACTTC.

This clone has just one count. The chain employs TRBV6-6 and TRBJ2-5, with D hard to call. V lost 1 base and J lost 7, with 16 bases in between. This CDR3 spans 15 amino acids. In germline, CDR1 is MNHNY, CDR2 SVGAGI (reference sequence). CDR3 amino acids: CASSYYAGTDGTQYF. In nucleotides, the CDR3 is TGTGCCAGCAGTTACTATGCAGGCACAGATGGGACCCAGTACTTC.

As concerns this clone: A junction end diverges from the germline sequence, so it may reflect a read error. The chain recombines TRBV18 with TRBJ1-2; D remains ambiguous. The CDR3 loop spans 17 amino acids. Germline V gene sequence: CDR1 KGHSH, CDR2 LQKENI. The CDR3: CASEDISSSLLRTTSDF. In DNA form, the CDR3 reads TGTGCCAGTGAAGACATCTCCAGCTCACTCCTTCGTACTACTAGCGACTTC.

This chain joins TRBV5-1 and TRBJ1-1; possibly TRBD1 for D (5 bases). This CDR3 is 16 amino acids long. CDR1 SGHRS and CDR2 YFSETQ come from the germline V gene. Between the trimmed V and J ends, which lost 2 bases and 2 bases, there was a span of 16 bases. CDR3 DNA sequence: TGCGCCAGCAGCTTACCGCTCGGGGGATTCAACACTGAAGCTTTCTTT. It yields the protein CASSLPLGGFNTEAFF.

The rearrangement uses TRBV19 and TRBJ1-2; 9 bases line up with TRBD1. CDR1 and CDR2 from the germline V gene are LNHDA and SQIVND (reference sequence). V was clipped by 6 bases and J by 4 bases; unmatched bases: 6. The CDR3 extends over 14 amino acids. The CDR3, as DNA: TGTGCCAGTAGGGACGAGACAGGGGGCTATGGCTACACCTTC. It translates to CASRDETGGYGYTF.

The chain uses TRBV19 and TRBJ1-2; D perhaps matches TRBD1 (6 bases). CDR3 length: 15 residues. In germline, CDR1 is LNHDA, CDR2 SQIVND (reference sequence). V lost 5 bases to trimming and J lost 2 bases, with 15 bases between them. The CDR3 loop reads CASSGRGDTNYGYTF. For the CDR3, the DNA is TGTGCCAGTAGTGGACGGGGGGACACCAACTATGGCTACACCTTC.

The chain couples TRBV2 to TRBJ2-5, with D possibly TRBD1 on 8 matching bases. Trimming took off 4 bases at V and 5 bases at J, with 29 bases between the two ends. This CDR3 has 19 amino acids. Germline CDR1 reads SNHLY; CDR2 reads FYNNEI. The CDR3 loop is CASSGAVHGGQGGKETQYF. The CDR3 DNA is TGTGCCAGCAGTGGGGCGGTCCACGGAGGACAGGGAGGGAAGGAGACCCAGTACTTC.

This chain connects TRBV28 to TRBJ1-3; tentative D call: TRBD1 (5 bases). The CDR3 spans 14 residues. The V gene lost 2 bases and the J gene lost 2 bases, with 7 bases spanning the gap. CDR1 MDHEN and CDR2 SYDVKM come from the germline V gene. The CDR3 region is CASSLAGPGNTIYF. The CDR3 DNA sequence: TGTGCCAGCAGTTTAGCGGGGCCTGGAAACACCATATATTTT.

The chain links TRBV10-2 to TRBJ2-1; a possible D gene is TRBD2 (5 bases). Germline CDR1 is WSHSY and CDR2 is SAAADI. This CDR3 region has 15 residues. Trimming stripped 4 bases from V and 1 base from J, with 11 bases between. The CDR3 sequence is CASSVLVMSYNEQFF. The DNA for the CDR3 is TGCGCCAGCAGTGTACTAGTAATGTCCTACAATGAGCAGTTCTTC.

The genes are TRBV5-5 and TRBJ1-2; D perhaps matches TRBD1 (5 bases). The CDR3 consists of 19 residues. V lost 4 bases and J lost 1, with 26 bases in between. The V gene's germline CDR1 is SGHKS and CDR2 YYEKEE (reference sequence). For the CDR3, the DNA is TGTGCCAGCAGCCCGCAAGAAAGACAGAGACCAAAAGTTAACTATGGCTACACCTTC. Protein: CASSPQERQRPKVNYGYTF.

The chain links TRBV2 to TRBJ1-5; TRBD1 might be the D (5 bases). Germline V gene sequence: CDR1 SNHLY, CDR2 FYNNEI. This CDR3 is 15 amino acids long. Trimming took 8 bases from V and 5 from J, leaving 19 bases between them. CDR3 coding DNA: TGTGCCAGCTTTAACGGGCAGGGAGGCCATCAGCCCCAGCATTTT. Translated: CASFNGQGGHQPQHF. Full variable domain (rest looked up from reference TRBV2 and TRBJ1-5): EPEVTQTPSHQVTQMGQEVILRCVPISNHLYFYWYRQILGQKVEFLVSFYNNEISEKSEIFDDQFSVERPDGSNFTLKIRSTKLEDSAMYFCASFNGQGGHQPQHFGDGTRLSIL.

The J gene is TRBJ1-3, the V gene TRBV9; a possible D gene is TRBD1 (6 bases). The CDR3 contains 15 residues. The V end lost 0 bases, the J end lost 4 bases, and 11 bases lay between the germline ends. CDR1 and CDR2 from the germline V gene are SGDLS and YYNGEE. This chain's CDR3 is CASSVAPTGGNTIYF. CDR3 sequence (DNA): TGTGCCAGCAGCGTAGCTCCAACAGGGGGAAACACCATATATTTT.

The J gene is TRBJ1-1, the V gene TRBV7-9, with D unclear. The CDR3 covers 17 residues. V was trimmed by 1 base and J by 4 bases, leaving 19 bases between them. Germline V gene data show CDR1 as SEHNR and CDR2 as FQNEAQ (reference sequence). CDR3 DNA: TGTGCCAGCAGCTTAGGTTGGCTTCGGGATAGTGGCACTGAAGCTTTCTTT. This translates into CASSLGWLRDSGTEAFF.

V gene TRBV25-1 combines with J gene TRBJ2-7; tentatively, D is TRBD2 (6 bases). The germline V gene has CDR1 MGHDK and CDR2 SYGVNS. There are 12 residues in the CDR3. V was clipped by 1 base and J by 11 bases, with 12 bases between them. CDR3 protein: CASSEWAAGKYF. The CDR3 region has the DNA TGTGCCAGCAGTGAATGGGCGGCGGGGAAGTACTTC.

This rearrangement joins TRBV19 to TRBJ2-7; TRBD2 might be the D (7 bases). V lost 3 bases to trimming and J lost 5 bases, with 14 bases between them. CDR1 LNHDA and CDR2 SQIVND come from the germline V gene (reference sequence). The CDR3 length is 14 residues. CDR3 DNA sequence: TGTGCCAGTAGTATGGTTGGGGGGGCGGACGAGCAGTACTTC. Its protein is CASSMVGGADEQYF. The full variable domain, completed using reference TRBV19 and TRBJ2-7, is DGGITQSPKYLFRKEGQNVTLSCEQNLNHDAMYWYRQDPGQGLRLIYYSQIVNDFQKGDIAEGYSVSREKKESFPLTVTSAQKNPTAFYLCASSMVGGADEQYFGPGTRLTVT.

The chain carries TRBV14 and TRBJ1-2; D gene uncertain. V was cut by 4 bases and J by 3 bases, with 21 bases left in between. CDR3 length: 17 amino acids. The V gene's germline CDR1 is SGHDN and CDR2 FVKESK. Here the CDR3 DNA reads TGTGCCAGCAGCCCAAGGAATTCCCCGGAGCCACACTATGGCTACACCTTC. Amino acid sequence: CASSPRNSPEPHYGYTF.

The chain carries TRBV4-3 and TRBJ1-2; unclear D gene. Germline loops: CDR1 LGHNA, CDR2 YSLEER. The CDR3 covers 12 residues. The V end lost 2 bases, the J end lost 11 bases, and 12 bases lay between the germline ends. CDR3 bases: TGCGCCAGCAGCCAACATGGACTTGAATACACCTTC. Its translation is CASSQHGLEYTF.

This clone was observed a single time. J is TRBJ2-7 and V is TRBV12-5, with D perhaps matching TRBD2 (7 bases). Trimming took 1 base from V and 7 from J, leaving 17 bases between them. Germline CDR1 is LGHNT and CDR2 is FRNRAP. This CDR3 is built from 15 residues. Here the CDR3 DNA reads TGTGCTAGTGGTTTGGAGAAGGGGGGGGCTTGGGAGCAGTACTTC. It encodes CASGLEKGGAWEQYF.

The J gene is TRBJ1-6, the V gene TRBV9; 7 bases map to TRBD1. J gave up 4 bases and V 3 bases, and 10 bases lay outside the gene matches. Germline V gives CDR1 SGDLS, CDR2 YYNGEE. The CDR3 consists of 17 residues. CDR3 in amino acids: CASSAIGTAPYNSPLHF. The DNA for the CDR3 is TGTGCCAGCAGCGCCATCGGGACAGCCCCTTATAATTCACCCCTCCACTTT.

The chain recombines TRBV2 with TRBJ1-1; 8 bases line up with TRBD1. The CDR3 is 16 residues long. The V gene's germline CDR1 is SNHLY and CDR2 FYNNEI. The V and J ends lost 6 bases and 1 base, in that order; junction bases with no gene match: 10. CDR3 protein: CASRAPRDRSNTEAFF. CDR3 sequence (DNA): TGTGCCAGCAGAGCACCTAGGGACAGGTCGAACACTGAAGCTTTCTTT.

This clone appeared a few times. The V and J genes are TRBV5-6 and TRBJ1-1; 7 nucleotides line up with TRBD1. Germline assignment: CDR1 SGHDT and CDR2 YYEEEE. Losses at the gene ends were 1 base for V and 8 bases for J; bases not matched to a gene: 11. The CDR3 contains 15 residues. This CDR3 is CASSLSRQGYSEAFF. For the CDR3, the DNA is TGTGCCAGCAGCTTGTCGAGACAGGGATACTCCGAAGCTTTCTTT.